This is a list of T cell receptor beta chains from one sample in a study of T-cell memory formation after mild COVID-19. TCRdb ran MiXCR on the 5' RACE reads and lists one entry per CDR3 protein. This table holds 110,000 to 150,000 distinct CDR3 sequences, roughly 24% found once. The sequenced sample was PBMCs or a T cell subset sorted from them (not recorded which). Every receptor here comes from an adult woman who had mild COVID-19 (a few samples of this study predate the infection). Cell type and time point are not known. Both conserved end residues are part of each CDR3. Each record gives: D gene, J gene, clone size, V gene, CDR3 DNA, CDR3 protein. A D gene is named only where the DNA matches it firmly. Rows give clone size only sometimes, using once, few, many, or a class for an expanded clone.

D gene: NA
J gene: TRBJ2-3
clone size: NA
V gene: TRBV25-1
CDR3 DNA: TGTGCCAGCAGTTGGATTAACACAGATACGCAGTATTTT
CDR3 protein: CASSWINTDTQYF

D gene: TRBD2
J gene: TRBJ2-1
clone size: NA
V gene: TRBV20-1
CDR3 DNA: TGCAGTGCTGCCGGGGGGAGTTTCTCCTACAATGAGCAGTTCTTC
CDR3 protein: CSAAGGSFSYNEQFF

D gene: NA
J gene: TRBJ2-6
clone size: NA
V gene: TRBV7-8
CDR3 DNA: TGTGCCAGCAGCTTAGGTGGGGTTCTCTCTGGGGCCAACGTCCTGACTTTC
CDR3 protein: CASSLGGVLSGANVLTF

D gene: TRBD1
J gene: TRBJ1-2
clone size: NA
V gene: TRBV29-1
CDR3 DNA: TGCAGCGCCCAGGGACAGGGGCCTAACTATGGCTACACCTTC
CDR3 protein: CSAQGQGPNYGYTF

D gene: NA
J gene: TRBJ2-5
clone size: few
V gene: TRBV12-3/TRBV12-4
CDR3 DNA: TGTGCCAGCAGTTTAATGGGGGACCCTCAAGAGACCCAGTACTTC
CDR3 protein: CASSLMGDPQETQYF

D gene: NA
J gene: TRBJ2-1
clone size: medium-sized
V gene: TRBV29-1
CDR3 DNA: TGCAGCGTTGTGGCGGCCACAGCCTACAATGAGCAGTTCTTC
CDR3 protein: CSVVAATAYNEQFF

D gene: NA
J gene: TRBJ1-2
clone size: NA
V gene: TRBV2
CDR3 DNA: TGTGCCAGCACTTTGGCGGCTGGCTATGGCTACACCTTC
CDR3 protein: CASTLAAGYGYTF

D gene: NA
J gene: TRBJ1-1
clone size: NA
V gene: TRBV27
CDR3 DNA: TGTGCCAGCAGTTTTCAGGGGTTGCCTGAAGCTTTCTTT
CDR3 protein: CASSFQGLPEAFF

D gene: NA
J gene: TRBJ1-2
clone size: few
V gene: TRBV29-1
CDR3 DNA: TGCAGCGTTGAAGTTGCAGGGGATGGCTACACCTTC
CDR3 protein: CSVEVAGDGYTF

D gene: NA
J gene: TRBJ1-1
clone size: many
V gene: TRBV19
CDR3 DNA: TGTGCCAGTAGTATCAATATGGACACTGAAGCTTTCTTT
CDR3 protein: CASSINMDTEAFF

D gene: TRBD2
J gene: TRBJ2-1
clone size: NA
V gene: TRBV7-2
CDR3 DNA: TGTGCCAGCAGCGCCACTAGCGGGGGGGCCAACAATGAGCAGTTCTTC
CDR3 protein: CASSATSGGANNEQFF

D gene: NA
J gene: TRBJ2-1
clone size: many
V gene: TRBV4-3
CDR3 DNA: TGCGCCAGCAGCCAAGACGGGGGCAGGGGAGGCAATGAGCAGTTCTTC
CDR3 protein: CASSQDGGRGGNEQFF

D gene: NA
J gene: TRBJ1-6
clone size: NA
V gene: TRBV4-3
CDR3 DNA: TGCGCCAGCAGCCAAGATAGGAGCCTGGGGTATAATTCACCCCTCCACTTT
CDR3 protein: CASSQDRSLGYNSPLHF

D gene: NA
J gene: TRBJ2-2
clone size: few
V gene: TRBV7-3
CDR3 DNA: TGTGCCAGCAGCCTTACGATCCTAACAGGAACGAACACCGGGGAGCTGTTTTTT
CDR3 protein: CASSLTILTGTNTGELFF

D gene: TRBD2
J gene: TRBJ2-1
clone size: few
V gene: TRBV5-1
CDR3 DNA: TGCGCCAGCAGTTTGTCCATCCCGGGACTAGCCGTCAATGAGCAGTTCTTC
CDR3 protein: CASSLSIPGLAVNEQFF

D gene: NA
J gene: TRBJ2-3
clone size: few
V gene: TRBV7-6
CDR3 DNA: TGTGCCAGCAGCACCAACAGGGGCGGGGGATACACAGATACGCAGTATTTT
CDR3 protein: CASSTNRGGGYTDTQYF

D gene: NA
J gene: TRBJ2-3
clone size: few
V gene: TRBV7-9
CDR3 DNA: TGTGCCAGCAGCTTAAGGGGGGATGAAGATACGCAGTATTTT
CDR3 protein: CASSLRGDEDTQYF

D gene: NA
J gene: TRBJ2-3
clone size: NA
V gene: TRBV7-8
CDR3 DNA: TGTGCCAGCAGCTTAGTCCCACTAGCTTCGCAGTATTTT
CDR3 protein: CASSLVPLASQYF

D gene: NA
J gene: TRBJ2-7
clone size: few
V gene: TRBV28
CDR3 DNA: TGTGCCAGCCTGTACACATTGAGGGGGGCAGGGGACTACGAGCAGTACTTC
CDR3 protein: CASLYTLRGAGDYEQYF

D gene: NA
J gene: TRBJ2-2
clone size: NA
V gene: TRBV5-1
CDR3 DNA: TGCGCCAGCAGCCGCCGTCCCAACGGGGGAGACACCGGGGAGCTGTTTTTT
CDR3 protein: CASSRRPNGGDTGELFF

D gene: NA
J gene: TRBJ2-7
clone size: NA
V gene: TRBV7-9
CDR3 DNA: TGTGCCAGCAGCTTAGCGGGGGTAGCCTACGAGCAGTACTTC
CDR3 protein: CASSLAGVAYEQYF

D gene: NA
J gene: TRBJ1-1
clone size: NA
V gene: TRBV7-6
CDR3 DNA: TGTGCCAGCAGCTTAGGGGTATCGCCGGGGACGAACACTGAAGCTTTCTTT
CDR3 protein: CASSLGVSPGTNTEAFF

D gene: NA
J gene: TRBJ1-1
clone size: NA
V gene: TRBV12-3/TRBV12-4
CDR3 DNA: TGTGCCAGCAGTTTTGGGGTCGGAATGAACACTGAAGCTTTCTTT
CDR3 protein: CASSFGVGMNTEAFF

D gene: NA
J gene: TRBJ1-1
clone size: NA
V gene: TRBV27
CDR3 DNA: TGTGCCAGCAGCTTCGGATCCTGGGGGACTGAAGCTTTCTTT
CDR3 protein: CASSFGSWGTEAFF

D gene: TRBD1
J gene: TRBJ1-1
clone size: few
V gene: TRBV7-9
CDR3 DNA: TGTGCCAGCAGCTCTGGACAGGTCTCCCCGAATCCCACTGAAGCTTTCTTT
CDR3 protein: CASSSGQVSPNPTEAFF

D gene: TRBD1
J gene: TRBJ2-7
clone size: NA
V gene: TRBV7-9
CDR3 DNA: TGTGCCAGCAGTGGGACAGGGGAAAGCTACGAGCAGTACTTC
CDR3 protein: CASSGTGESYEQYF

D gene: NA
J gene: TRBJ2-3
clone size: NA
V gene: TRBV12-3/TRBV12-4
CDR3 DNA: TGTGCCAGCAGTCTTCCGAGGGAGGGCACAGATACGCAGTATTTT
CDR3 protein: CASSLPREGTDTQYF

D gene: NA
J gene: TRBJ2-7
clone size: few
V gene: TRBV12-3/TRBV12-4
CDR3 DNA: TGTGCCAGCAGTTTGCAGGGCCTCTACGAGCAGTACTTC
CDR3 protein: CASSLQGLYEQYF

D gene: TRBD1
J gene: TRBJ2-7
clone size: NA
V gene: TRBV7-2
CDR3 DNA: TGTGCCAGCAGCCCTTACCGACAGGGACCCTACGAGCAGTACTTC
CDR3 protein: CASSPYRQGPYEQYF

D gene: NA
J gene: TRBJ2-1
clone size: once
V gene: TRBV3-1
CDR3 DNA: TGTGCCAGCAGCCAAGCAGGGTTCAATGAGCAGTTCTTC
CDR3 protein: CASSQAGFNEQFF

D gene: TRBD2
J gene: TRBJ2-3
clone size: few
V gene: TRBV20-1
CDR3 DNA: TGCAGTGTCACGGGACTAGCGGATAGCACAGATACGCAGTATTTT
CDR3 protein: CSVTGLADSTDTQYF